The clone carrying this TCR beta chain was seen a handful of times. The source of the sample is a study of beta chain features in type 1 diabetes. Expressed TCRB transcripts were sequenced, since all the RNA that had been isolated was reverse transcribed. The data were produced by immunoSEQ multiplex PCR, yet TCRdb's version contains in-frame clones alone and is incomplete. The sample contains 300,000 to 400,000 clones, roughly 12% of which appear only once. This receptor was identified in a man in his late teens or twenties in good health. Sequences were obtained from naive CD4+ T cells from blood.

In nucleotides, the CDR3 is TGCGCCAGCAGCTTGGTATACGGGACTGATGGCTACACCTTC. As protein: CASSLVYGTDGYTF. V usage is TRBV5-1 and J usage is TRBJ1-2; D may be TRBD1 (5 bases). Germline loops: CDR1 SGHRS, CDR2 YFSETQ. The V end was cut by 0 bases, the J end by 6 bases, with 12 bases between. The CDR3 consists of 14 residues.